These T cell receptor beta chains were read from a single sample in a study of neurological immune-mediated disorders. Each CDR3 protein gets one entry after TCRdb re-called the 5' RACE reads with MiXCR. The table lists under 70,000 distinct CDR3 sequences, 3% to 4% of them singletons, with roughly 7% in the top ten. The sample comprised PBMCs. These TCRs come from a woman aged 55-69 years with multiple sclerosis. The CDR3 runs from the conserved cysteine through the conserved F or W. The order of the fields is D gene, V gene, J gene, clone size, CDR3 protein, CDR3 DNA. D genes are given only for firm matches. The listing skips clone size in some rows; elsewhere it reads once, few, many or a size class.

-	TRBV20-1	TRBJ2-1	many	CSARAPSTGLSYNEQFF	TGCAGTGCTAGAGCCCCCTCGACAGGCCTCTCCTACAATGAGCAGTTCTTC
-	TRBV20-1	TRBJ1-5	many	CSARVAGGQPQHF	TGCAGTGCTAGAGTGGCGGGGGGTCAGCCCCAGCATTTT
-	TRBV5-1	TRBJ2-1	many	CASSLVSGNEQFF	TGCGCCAGCAGCTTGGTTAGCGGCAATGAGCAGTTCTTC
-	TRBV7-8	TRBJ1-6	many	CASSDRIGSPLHF	TGTGCCAGCAGCGACCGGATAGGGTCACCCCTCCACTTT
TRBD1	TRBV5-1	TRBJ1-5	many	CASSTTGGPEPQHF	TGCGCCAGCAGCACAACAGGGGGCCCCGAGCCCCAGCATTTT
-	TRBV5-1	TRBJ1-1	many	CASRNDGEAFF	TGCGCCAGCAGAAATGACGGTGAAGCTTTCTTT
TRBD1	TRBV9	TRBJ2-1	many	CASSTGQGRYNEQFF	TGTGCCAGCAGCACTGGACAGGGGCGCTACAATGAGCAGTTCTTC
TRBD2	TRBV5-1	TRBJ2-1	many	CASTLRAGGPAEQFF	TGCGCCAGCACCCTCCGAGCGGGGGGGCCGGCGGAGCAGTTCTTC
-	TRBV29-1	TRBJ1-2	many	CSAVGGANYGYTF	TGCAGCGCCGTGGGGGGGGCTAACTATGGCTACACCTTC
-	TRBV9	TRBJ2-7	many	CASSVAGRSYEQYF	TGTGCCAGCAGCGTAGCCGGCAGGTCCTACGAGCAGTACTTC
-	TRBV11-1	TRBJ2-1	many	CASSLNFRTTSLTFF	TGTGCCAGCAGCTTAAACTTTCGGACTACCTCTTTGACGTTCTTC
TRBD2	TRBV20-1	TRBJ2-1	many	CSAPGLAGGLSYNEQFF	TGCAGTGCTCCGGGACTAGCGGGGGGTTTGTCCTACAATGAGCAGTTCTTC
-	TRBV5-1	TRBJ2-6	many	CASSSSFSGANVLTF	TGCGCCAGCAGCTCTTCATTCTCTGGGGCCAACGTCCTGACTTTC
-	TRBV20-1	TRBJ1-1	many	CSAPRLGTEAFF	TGCAGTGCTCCCCGTTTGGGTACTGAAGCTTTCTTT
TRBD2	TRBV6-2/TRBV6-3	TRBJ2-7	few	CASSYSGLKSYEQYF	TGTGCCAGCAGTTACTCGGGACTAAAATCCTACGAGCAGTACTTC
TRBD1	TRBV15	TRBJ2-7	many	CATSRQGQGYEQYF	TGTGCCACCAGCAGACAGGGACAGGGCTACGAGCAGTACTTC
-	TRBV5-5	TRBJ1-2	many	CASSLRGQDGYTF	TGTGCCAGCAGCTTGCGGGGGCAAGATGGCTACACCTTC
TRBD1	TRBV20-1	TRBJ2-5	many	CSARGQGEGRETQYF	TGCAGTGCTCGAGGACAGGGGGAAGGTAGAGAGACCCAGTACTTC
TRBD1	TRBV7-9	TRBJ1-4	many	CASSFATGNNEKLFF	TGTGCCAGCAGCTTCGCGACAGGGAATAATGAAAAACTGTTTTTT
-	TRBV28	TRBJ2-5	many	CASSSTYGRETQYF	TGTGCCAGCAGTTCCACTTACGGGCGGGAGACCCAGTACTTC
-	TRBV29-1	TRBJ2-1	many	CSVEGLKVEQFF	TGCAGCGTTGAAGGGCTCAAGGTTGAGCAGTTCTTC
-	TRBV7-2	TRBJ1-3	many	CASSPGQRWDTIYF	TGTGCCAGCAGCCCAGGACAGAGGTGGGACACCATATATTTT
-	TRBV20-1	TRBJ2-3	many	CSAPNRADTQYF	TGCAGTGCCCCAAATCGGGCAGATACGCAGTATTTT
-	TRBV20-1	TRBJ1-5	many	CSATSGDQPQHF	TGCAGTGCCACCTCAGGGGATCAGCCCCAGCATTTT
-	TRBV6-5	TRBJ2-1	many	CASTPTWTNNEQFF	TGTGCCAGCACCCCGACCTGGACTAACAATGAGCAGTTCTTC
-	TRBV7-2	TRBJ2-7	many	CASSLMGDEQYF	TGTGCCAGCAGCTTAATGGGGGACGAGCAGTACTTC
-	TRBV11-2	TRBJ2-6	many	CASRVTRVPGANVLTF	TGTGCCAGCAGGGTCACTAGGGTCCCTGGGGCCAACGTCCTGACTTTC
TRBD1	TRBV20-1	TRBJ2-3	many	CSARDFKGQGIVTQYF	TGCAGTGCTAGAGATTTTAAGGGACAGGGGATTGTTACGCAGTATTTT
TRBD2	TRBV5-6	TRBJ2-1	many	CASSTYPREVFSYNEQFF	TGTGCCAGCAGCACATATCCGCGGGAGGTCTTCTCCTACAATGAGCAGTTCTTC
TRBD1	TRBV12-3/TRBV12-4	TRBJ1-5	many	CASRGTGNQPQHF	TGTGCCAGCAGAGGGACAGGGAATCAGCCCCAGCATTTT
-	TRBV5-1	TRBJ1-1	many	CASSPLQGGTEAFF	TGCGCCAGCAGCCCCTTACAGGGCGGGACTGAAGCTTTCTTT
-	TRBV27	TRBJ1-1	many	CASRIQGTGYTEAFF	TGTGCCAGCAGAATTCAGGGTACGGGGTACACTGAAGCTTTCTTT
-	TRBV20-1	TRBJ2-3	many	CSARGAHPSRGVTDTQYF	TGCAGTGCTAGAGGTGCCCATCCAAGCAGGGGAGTCACAGATACGCAGTATTTT
-	TRBV5-5	TRBJ2-1	many	CASSPGKYPYNEQFF	TGTGCCAGCAGCCCAGGGAAGTATCCCTACAATGAGCAGTTCTTC
TRBD2	TRBV9	TRBJ2-1	many	CASSVNWASGGKGQFF	TGTGCCAGCAGCGTAAACTGGGCTAGCGGGGGAAAGGGGCAGTTCTTC
TRBD1	TRBV7-8	TRBJ2-7	many	CASSLSRDRWEQYF	TGTGCCAGCAGCTTATCTAGGGACAGATGGGAGCAGTACTTC
-	TRBV5-1	TRBJ2-3	many	CASSLGSTADTQYF	TGCGCCAGCAGCTTGGGCTCCACCGCAGATACGCAGTATTTT
-	TRBV2	TRBJ2-1	-	CASSPHWEQFF	TGTGCCAGCAGTCCCCACTGGGAGCAGTTCTTC
TRBD2	TRBV5-1	TRBJ2-2	many	CASSPGTSDSGELFF	TGCGCCAGCAGCCCCGGGACTAGCGATTCCGGGGAGCTGTTTTTT
-	TRBV7-8	TRBJ2-7	many	CASSWSRSSEQYF	TGTGCCAGCAGCTGGTCCAGATCCAGCGAGCAGTACTTC
TRBD2	TRBV15	TRBJ2-3	many	CATSRDRAGDTDTQYF	TGTGCCACCAGCAGAGATCGGGCGGGAGACACAGATACGCAGTATTTT
-	TRBV28	TRBJ1-2	many	CASSWRYGYTF	TGTGCCAGCAGTTGGCGTTACGGCTACACCTTC
-	TRBV12-3/TRBV12-4	TRBJ1-1	many	CASRHQNTEAFF	TGTGCCAGCAGACACCAGAACACTGAAGCTTTCTTT
-	TRBV4-3	TRBJ1-2	many	CASSQDRQWGNYGYTF	TGCGCCAGCAGCCAAGATCGTCAGTGGGGGAACTATGGCTACACCTTC
TRBD2	TRBV28	TRBJ2-3	many	CASSSGTSTADTQYF	TGTGCCAGCAGTTCTGGGACTAGTACCGCAGATACGCAGTATTTT
-	TRBV28	TRBJ2-5	many	CASSFWGEAGTQYF	TGTGCCAGCAGTTTTTGGGGCGAAGCAGGGACCCAGTACTTC
-	TRBV20-1	TRBJ2-4	many	CSASRGATSKNIQYF	TGCAGTGCTAGTCGGGGGGCTACTTCCAAAAACATTCAGTACTTC